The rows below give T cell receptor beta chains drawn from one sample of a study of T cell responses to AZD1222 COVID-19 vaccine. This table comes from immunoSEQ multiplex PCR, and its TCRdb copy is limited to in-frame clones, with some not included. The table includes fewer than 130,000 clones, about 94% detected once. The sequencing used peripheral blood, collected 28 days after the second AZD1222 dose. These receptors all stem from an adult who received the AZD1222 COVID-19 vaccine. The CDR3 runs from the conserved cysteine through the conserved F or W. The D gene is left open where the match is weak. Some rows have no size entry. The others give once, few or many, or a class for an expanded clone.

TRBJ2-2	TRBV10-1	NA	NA	CASSERKTGELFF	TGCGCCAGCAGTGAACGTAAAACCGGGGAGCTGTTTTTT
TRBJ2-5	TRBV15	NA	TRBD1	CAAGQGSQETQYF	TGTGCCGCTGGACAGGGGTCCCAAGAGACCCAGTACTTC
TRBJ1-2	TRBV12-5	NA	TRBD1	CASGPGQEDYGYTF	TGTGCTAGTGGTCCTGGACAGGAGGACTATGGCTACACCTTC
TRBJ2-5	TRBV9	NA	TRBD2	CASSVGAGGETQYF	TGTGCCAGCAGCGTAGGAGCGGGAGGCGAGACCCAGTACTTC
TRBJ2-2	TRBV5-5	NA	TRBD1	CASSSMQGAVTGELFF	TGTGCCAGCAGCTCGATGCAGGGGGCGGTCACCGGGGAGCTGTTTTTT
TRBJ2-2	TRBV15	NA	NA	CATSRVNNPFSSAGELFF	TGTGCCACCAGCAGAGTGAATAACCCGTTTTCGTCCGCCGGGGAGCTGTTTTTT
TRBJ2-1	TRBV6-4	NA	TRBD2	CASRGTSYNEQFF	TGTGCCAGCAGAGGGACTAGCTACAATGAGCAGTTCTTC
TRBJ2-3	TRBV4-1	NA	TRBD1	CASSQSYRQGIPSTDTQYF	TGCGCCAGCAGCCAATCCTACCGACAGGGGATCCCTAGCACAGATACGCAGTATTTT
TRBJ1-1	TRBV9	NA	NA	CASTPGDTEAFF	TGTGCCAGCACCCCAGGAGACACTGAAGCTTTCTTT
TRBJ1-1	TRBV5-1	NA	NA	CASSLDQGGGAFF	TGCGCCAGCAGCTTGGATCAGGGTGGGGGAGCTTTCTTT
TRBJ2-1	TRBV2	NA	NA	CASSAGVNNEQFF	TGTGCCAGCAGTGCGGGAGTCAACAATGAGCAGTTCTTC
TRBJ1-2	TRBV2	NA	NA	CAIGSRSANYGYTF	TGTGCCATTGGTAGCCGTTCGGCTAACTATGGCTACACCTTC
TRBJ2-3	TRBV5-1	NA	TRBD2	CASSLRVAGGPRDTQYF	TGCGCCAGCAGCTTGAGGGTAGCGGGAGGACCCCGGGATACGCAGTATTTT
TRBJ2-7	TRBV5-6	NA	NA	CASSGTLSVQYF	TGTGCCAGCAGCGGGACATTGTCCGTGCAGTACTTC
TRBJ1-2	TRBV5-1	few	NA	CASSFTGLAGIDYGYTF	TGCGCCAGCAGCTTTACAGGGTTGGCCGGTATCGACTATGGCTACACCTTC
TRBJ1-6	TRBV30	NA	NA	CAWSTGLSSYNSPLHF	TGTGCCTGGAGTACTGGGCTGAGCTCCTATAATTCACCCCTCCACTTT
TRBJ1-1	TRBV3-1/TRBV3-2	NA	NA	CASSQIGGPKGRAFF	TGTGCCAGCAGCCAAATCGGGGGCCCAAAGGGTCGAGCTTTCTTT
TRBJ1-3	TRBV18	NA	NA	CASSRQRSDGQGF	TGTGCCAGCTCCCGACAACGAAGCGACGGCCAGGGATTT
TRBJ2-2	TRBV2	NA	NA	CASSEEPLAYNTGELFF	TGTGCCAGCAGTGAAGAACCCCTTGCCTATAACACCGGGGAGCTGTTTTTT
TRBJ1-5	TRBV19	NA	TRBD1	CASWGTGDTARVINQPQHF	TGTGCCAGTTGGGGGACAGGGGATACAGCCCGGGTAATTAATCAGCCCCAGCATTTT
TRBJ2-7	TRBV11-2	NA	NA	CASPYRDSDYEQYF	TGTGCCAGCCCCTATAGGGACTCTGACTACGAGCAGTACTTC
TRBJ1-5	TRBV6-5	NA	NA	CASRNRPSLLAQHF	TGTGCCAGCAGGAACAGGCCCTCTTTGTTAGCCCAGCATTTT
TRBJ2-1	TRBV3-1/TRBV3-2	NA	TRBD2	CASSPYAKGAGKYNEQFF	TGTGCCAGCAGCCCCTACGCAAAGGGAGCGGGGAAATACAATGAGCAGTTCTTC
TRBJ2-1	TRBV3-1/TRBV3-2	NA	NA	CASSLGGGSTKFYNEQFF	TGTGCCAGCAGCCTTGGTGGGGGTAGCACGAAATTCTACAATGAGCAGTTCTTC
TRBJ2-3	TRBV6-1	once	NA	CASSEFTDTQYF	TGTGCCAGCAGTGAATTCACAGATACGCAGTATTTT
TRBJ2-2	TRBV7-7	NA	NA	CASSNQPGSPTGELFF	TGTGCCAGCAGCAACCAGCCCGGCAGCCCCACCGGGGAGCTGTTTTTT
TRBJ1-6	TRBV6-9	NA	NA	CASSFPGLGNSPLHF	TGTGCCAGCAGTTTCCCCGGACTCGGGAATTCACCCCTCCACTTT
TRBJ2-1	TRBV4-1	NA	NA	CASSQVSMNNEQFF	TGCGCCAGCAGCCAAGTTTCGATGAACAATGAGCAGTTCTTC
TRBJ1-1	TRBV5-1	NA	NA	CASSFQDLMNTEAFF	TGCGCCAGCAGCTTTCAGGATCTCATGAACACTGAAGCTTTCTTT
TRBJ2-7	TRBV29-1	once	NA	CSVRVSRYEQYF	TGCAGCGTTCGGGTAAGCCGATACGAGCAGTACTTC
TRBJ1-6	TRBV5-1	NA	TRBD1	CASSSPDRVNSPLHF	TGCGCCAGCAGCTCCCCGGACAGGGTTAATTCACCCCTCCACTTT
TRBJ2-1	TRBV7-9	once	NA	CASRIGGASVSSYNEQFF	TGTGCCAGCCGAATAGGAGGGGCTAGCGTGAGCTCCTACAATGAGCAGTTCTTC
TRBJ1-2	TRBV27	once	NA	CASSFGGGYYGYTF	TGTGCCAGCAGTTTCGGGGGGGGTTACTATGGCTACACCTTC
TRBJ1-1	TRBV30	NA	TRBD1	CAWERETGGTEAFF	TGTGCCTGGGAAAGAGAGACAGGGGGCACTGAAGCTTTCTTT
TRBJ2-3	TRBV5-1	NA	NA	CASSLDPGTSTDTQYF	TGCGCCAGCAGCTTGGATCCGGGAACTAGCACAGATACGCAGTATTTT
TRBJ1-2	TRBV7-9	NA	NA	CASSSPRGGNYGYTF	TGTGCCAGCAGCTCCCCGCGAGGAGGTAACTATGGCTACACCTTC
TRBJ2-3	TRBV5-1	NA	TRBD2	CASSWGLAESTDTQYF	TGCGCCAGCAGCTGGGGACTAGCGGAAAGCACAGATACGCAGTATTTT
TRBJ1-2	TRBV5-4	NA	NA	CASSLGRQGGGGYTF	TGTGCCAGCAGCTTGGGTCGGCAGGGTGGAGGAGGCTACACCTTC
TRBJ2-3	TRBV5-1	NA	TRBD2	CASSRAAGEDTQYF	TGCGCCAGCAGCCGCGCCGCGGGGGAAGATACGCAGTATTTT
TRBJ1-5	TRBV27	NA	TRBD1	CASSPQGQINQPQHF	TGTGCCAGCAGTCCCCAGGGACAGATTAATCAGCCCCAGCATTTT
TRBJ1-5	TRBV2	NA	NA	CASTWEGSNQPQHF	TGTGCCAGCACCTGGGAAGGGAGCAATCAGCCCCAGCATTTT
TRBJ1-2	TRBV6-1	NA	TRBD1	CASSGPNGTGVYGYTF	TGTGCCAGCAGTGGGCCTAACGGGACAGGGGTATATGGCTACACCTTC
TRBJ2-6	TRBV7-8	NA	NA	CASSLRPIRSGANVLTF	TGTGCCAGCAGCTTGAGGCCAATTCGCTCTGGGGCCAACGTCCTGACTTTC
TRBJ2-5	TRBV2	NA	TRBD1	CASSERGPQETQYF	TGTGCCAGCTCAGAAAGGGGGCCGCAAGAGACCCAGTACTTC
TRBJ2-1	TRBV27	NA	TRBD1	CASRPYGTGTNNEQFF	TGTGCCAGCAGGCCTTATGGGACAGGGACCAACAATGAGCAGTTCTTC
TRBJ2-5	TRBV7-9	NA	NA	CASSLVRAGAFRETQYF	TGTGCCAGCAGCTTAGTACGGGCGGGGGCCTTTCGGGAGACCCAGTACTTC
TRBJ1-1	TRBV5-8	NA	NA	CASSLAGRSEAFF	TGTGCCAGCAGCTTGGCGGGACGGTCTGAAGCTTTCTTT
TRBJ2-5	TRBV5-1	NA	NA	CASSLALLGAQETQYF	TGCGCCAGCAGCTTGGCCCTTTTGGGTGCCCAAGAGACCCAGTACTTC
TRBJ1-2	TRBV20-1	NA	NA	CSASLSGNGYTF	TGCAGTGCTAGTCTGTCCGGCAATGGCTACACCTTC
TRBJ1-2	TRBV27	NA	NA	CASSERGETAYGYTF	TGTGCCAGCTCCGAACGGGGAGAAACTGCCTATGGCTACACCTTC
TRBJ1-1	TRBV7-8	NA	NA	CASSPKGRDYTEAFF	TGTGCCAGCAGCCCAAAGGGGAGGGATTACACTGAAGCTTTCTTT
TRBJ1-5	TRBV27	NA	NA	CASRLATAVNQPQHF	TGTGCCAGCAGACTCGCGACGGCGGTCAATCAGCCCCAGCATTTT
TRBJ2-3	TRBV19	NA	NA	CASSGSAPDTQYF	TGTGCCAGTAGCGGGAGTGCTCCAGATACGCAGTATTTT
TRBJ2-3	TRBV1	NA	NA	CTSSRQSDTQYF	TGCACCAGCAGCCGGCAGAGTGATACGCAGTATTTT
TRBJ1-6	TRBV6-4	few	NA	CASSDSLDQGSPLHF	TGTGCCAGCAGTGACTCCTTGGACCAGGGTTCACCCCTCCACTTT
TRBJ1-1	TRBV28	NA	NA	CASKVSRAAEAFF	TGTGCCAGCAAGGTGAGCAGGGCGGCTGAAGCTTTCTTT
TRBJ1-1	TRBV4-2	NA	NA	CASSQGEGPDTEAFF	TGTGCCAGCAGCCAAGGTGAGGGGCCGGACACTGAAGCTTTCTTT